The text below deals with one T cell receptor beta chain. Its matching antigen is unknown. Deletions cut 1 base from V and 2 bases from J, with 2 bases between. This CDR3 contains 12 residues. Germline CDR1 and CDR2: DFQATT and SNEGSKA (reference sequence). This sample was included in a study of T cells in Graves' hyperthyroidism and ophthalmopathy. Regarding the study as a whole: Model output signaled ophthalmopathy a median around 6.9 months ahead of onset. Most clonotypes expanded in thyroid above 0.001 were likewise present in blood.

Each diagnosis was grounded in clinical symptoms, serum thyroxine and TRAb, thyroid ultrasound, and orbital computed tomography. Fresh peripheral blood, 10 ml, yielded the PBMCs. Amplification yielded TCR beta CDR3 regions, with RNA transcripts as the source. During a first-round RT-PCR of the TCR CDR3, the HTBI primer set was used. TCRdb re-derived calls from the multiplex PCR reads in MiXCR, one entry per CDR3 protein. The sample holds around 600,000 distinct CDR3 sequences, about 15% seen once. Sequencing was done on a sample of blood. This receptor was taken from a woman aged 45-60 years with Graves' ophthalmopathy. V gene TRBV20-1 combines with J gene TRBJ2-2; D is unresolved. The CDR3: CSARVNTGELFF. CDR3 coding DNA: TGCAGTGCTAGAGTCAACACCGGGGAGCTGTTTTTT.